These T cell receptor beta chains were read from a single sample in a study of cytomegalovirus exposure and HLA in healthy donors. The table came from immunoSEQ multiplex PCR; TCRdb's copy has only in-frame clones and leaves some out. The sample lists roughly 100,000 clones; about four fifths were seen once. Specimen: PBMCs. The receptors originated from a male donor in good health and CMV-seropositive. CDR3s include the opening cysteine and the closing phenylalanine or tryptophan. The D gene is left open where the match is weak. Size values are once, few and many counts, or a class for expanded clones, and some rows have none.

clone_size	d_call	j_call	v_call	cdr3_nt	cdr3_aa
-	-	TRBJ2-5	TRBV4-2	TGTGCCAGCAGCCAGGGGGGGCTAGCTCAAGAGACCCAGTACTTC	CASSQGGLAQETQYF
-	TRBD1	TRBJ1-6	TRBV7-9	TGTGCCAGCAGCTTATTCGGGGACAGTAATTCACCCCTCCACTTT	CASSLFGDSNSPLHF
-	-	TRBJ1-4	TRBV19	TGTGCCAGTAGTCTTCAGGGGAGAAAACTGTTTTTT	CASSLQGRKLFF
few	-	TRBJ1-4	TRBV6-1	TGTGCCAGCAGTCTATACAGGGCAACTAATGAAAAACTGTTTTTT	CASSLYRATNEKLFF
-	-	TRBJ1-2	TRBV7-2	TGTGCCAGCAGCTTAGCCAGGACAAACTATGGCTACACCTTC	CASSLARTNYGYTF
once	-	TRBJ2-3	TRBV5-1	TGCGCCAGCAGCTCAGGGGGGAATAAGGTAGATACGCAGTATTTT	CASSSGGNKVDTQYF
-	-	TRBJ2-3	TRBV30	TGTGCCTGGAGTGGGGCTCGGATTGAGAAAACAGATACGCAGTATTTT	CAWSGARIEKTDTQYF
-	TRBD1	TRBJ1-2	TRBV28	TGTGCCAGCAGGAGCCCCTCCCGACAGGGGAACTATGGCTACACCTTC	CASRSPSRQGNYGYTF
-	-	TRBJ1-2	TRBV5-8	TGTGCCAGCAGCTTTTCTATTGGTGCTAACTATGGCTACACCTTC	CASSFSIGANYGYTF
-	-	TRBJ2-3	TRBV7-7	TGTGCTAGCAGCTTGGGAGGCACAGATACGCAGTATTTT	CASSLGGTDTQYF
-	-	TRBJ2-7	TRBV6-5	TGTGCCAGCAGTTACCGTGGCGGGGTTACCTACGAGCAGTACTTC	CASSYRGGVTYEQYF
once	-	TRBJ2-2	TRBV25-1	TGTGCCAGCGGGCCAGGGACGAACACCGGGGAGCTGTTTTTT	CASGPGTNTGELFF
-	-	TRBJ1-1	TRBV30	TGTGCCTGGAGCGACACCACTGAAGCTTTCTTT	CAWSDTTEAFF
-	TRBD2	TRBJ2-5	TRBV4-2	TGTGCCAGCAGCCGAAGACTAGCGGGGGGCAACCAAGAGACCCAGTACTTC	CASSRRLAGGNQETQYF
-	-	TRBJ1-6	TRBV6-5	TGTGCCAGCAGTTTTTCCCAACAGGGAGTCGGTTCACCCCTCCACTTT	CASSFSQQGVGSPLHF
-	-	TRBJ1-4	TRBV30	TGTGCCGGGGACCAGGGGCCGAATGAAAAACTGTTTTTT	CAGDQGPNEKLFF
many	-	TRBJ1-3	TRBV13	TGTGCCAGCAGCTTATCTTCCTCTGGAAACACCATATATTTT	CASSLSSSGNTIYF
-	-	TRBJ1-3	TRBV6-1	TGTGCCAGCAGTCCCACGCGGTCTGGAAACACCATATATTTT	CASSPTRSGNTIYF
-	-	TRBJ1-6	TRBV7-9	TGTGCCAGCAGTTCGAGGATTGATTCACCCCTCCACTTT	CASSSRIDSPLHF
-	TRBD1	TRBJ1-4	TRBV2	TGTGCCAGCAGCCCGAGACAGGGGGCCACTAATGAAAAACTGTTTTTT	CASSPRQGATNEKLFF
-	-	TRBJ2-2	TRBV2	TGTGCCAGCAGACAGCAGTTCACCGGGGAGCTGTTTTTT	CASRQQFTGELFF
-	TRBD2	TRBJ2-3	TRBV30	TGTGCCTGGAGTCCTAGAGGGACTAGCGAAAATACGCAGTATTTT	CAWSPRGTSENTQYF
-	-	TRBJ1-2	TRBV30	TGTGCCTGGAGTAGGACAGCATATGGCTACACCTTC	CAWSRTAYGYTF
-	-	TRBJ1-4	TRBV7-9	TGTGCCAGCAGCTCCCCATTCAGGGGCGGGACTAATGAAAAACTGTTTTTT	CASSSPFRGGTNEKLFF
-	-	TRBJ1-1	TRBV5-1	TGCGCCAGCAGACATACAGGGAGCACTGAAGCTTTCTTT	CASRHTGSTEAFF
-	TRBD2	TRBJ2-1	TRBV9	TGTGCCAGCAGCCCTAGCGGGAGCTCCTACAATGAGCAGTTCTTC	CASSPSGSSYNEQFF
few	-	TRBJ2-5	TRBV5-6	TGTGCCAGCAGTTCCGACATACTAGAGACCCAGTACTTC	CASSSDILETQYF
few	-	TRBJ1-1	TRBV4-2	TGTGCCAGCAGCCAAGTGGCAGGGTCGAACACTGAAGCTTTCTTT	CASSQVAGSNTEAFF